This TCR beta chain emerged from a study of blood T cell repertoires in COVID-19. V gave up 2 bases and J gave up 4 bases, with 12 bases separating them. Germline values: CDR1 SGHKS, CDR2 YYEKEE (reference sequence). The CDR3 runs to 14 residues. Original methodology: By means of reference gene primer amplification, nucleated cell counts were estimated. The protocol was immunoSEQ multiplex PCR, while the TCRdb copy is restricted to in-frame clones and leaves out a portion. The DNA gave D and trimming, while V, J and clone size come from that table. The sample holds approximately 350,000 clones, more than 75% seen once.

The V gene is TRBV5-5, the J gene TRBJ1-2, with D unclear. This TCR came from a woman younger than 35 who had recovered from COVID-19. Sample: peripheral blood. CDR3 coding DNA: TGTGCCAGCAGCTTACGAGCTCTCACCTATGGCTACACCTTC. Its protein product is CASSLRALTYGYTF. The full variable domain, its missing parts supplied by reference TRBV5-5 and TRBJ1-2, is DAGVTQSPTHLIKTRGQQVTLRCSPISGHKSVSWYQQVLGQGPQFIFQYYEKEERGRGNFPDRFSARQFPNYSSELNVNALLLGDSALYLCASSLRALTYGYTFGSGTRLTVV.